The next 30 T cell receptor beta chains were all read from a single sample in a study of tumor and adjacent non-tumor tissue in lung cancer. Three rounds of nested PCR, following a modified ARM-PCR protocol, produced the TCRbeta library. TCRdb analysed the multiplex PCR reads with MiXCR anew, one entry per CDR3 protein. The sample shows approximately 100,000 distinct CDR3 sequences, about 61% of them seen only once. This sample's RNA came from whole unsorted tissue. Distant lung tissue was collected more than 3 cm away from the tumor edge. The material sequenced was distant non-tumor lung tissue. The receptor set was obtained from a man between 60 and 70 years old with non-small cell lung cancer.

This clonotype was detected ten times or more. This chain links TRBV29-1 with TRBJ2-7; 7 bases map to TRBD1. Germline V gene sequence: CDR1 SQVTM, CDR2 ANQGSEA. The CDR3 contains 12 residues. With V trimmed by 4 bases and J by 5 bases, 5 bases remained unmatched. CDR3 nucleotide sequence: TGCAGCGTTGGTAGGGGGCAAAACGAGCAGTACTTC. This gives the protein CSVGRGQNEQYF.

With respect to this clonotype: A much larger clone differs by one base, so this may be a read error. This chain's CDR3 is CASRKTGNIETQYF. CDR3 bases: TGTGCCAGCAGAAAGACAGGGAACATAGAGACCCAGTACTTC. This rearrangement joins TRBV28 to TRBJ2-5; TRBD1 aligns across 7 bases. This CDR3 comprises 14 residues. In germline, CDR1 is MDHEN, CDR2 SYDVKM. V shed 6 bases and J 4 bases; nucleotides not matched to a gene: 8.

A note on this clonotype: This may stem from a read error, because a much larger clone lies one nucleotide away. The rearrangement joins TRBV7-2 to TRBJ2-7, with D perhaps TRBD2 (7 bases). The CDR3 consists of 15 residues. Germline V gene sequence: CDR1 SGHTA, CDR2 FQGNSA. V was pared by 0 bases and J by 4 bases, with 13 bases between. DNA of the CDR3: TGTGCCAGCAGCTTAGCGCTTGGGAGGGGGTACGAGCAGTACTTC. Translating it yields CASSLALGRGYEQYF.

The chain recombines TRBV7-2 with TRBJ2-1, with a possible D match to TRBD2 (7 bases). Germline values: CDR1 SGHTA, CDR2 FQGNSA. There are 18 residues in the CDR3. Trimming took 2 bases from V and 4 from J, leaving 21 bases between them. CDR3 DNA sequence: TGTGCCAGCAGCTTAAGCGGGATTAGGGGGAGAAGATACAATGAGCAGTTCTTC. It translates to CASSLSGIRGRRYNEQFF.

This clonotype was found many times. This CDR3 is CASSLAGPHYGYTF. DNA for the CDR3: TGTGCCAGCAGCTTGGCCGGGCCCCACTATGGCTACACCTTC. V gene TRBV5-6 combines with J gene TRBJ1-2, with unresolved D. V lost 0 bases and J lost 3, with 9 bases in between. The CDR3 runs 14 residues. CDR1 SGHDT and CDR2 YYEEEE come from the germline V gene. Looking up the rest from reference TRBV5-6 and TRBJ1-2 gives the full variable domain: DAGVTQSPTHLIKTRGQQVTLRCSPKSGHDTVSWYQQALGQGPQFIFQYYEEEERQRGNFPDRFSGHQFPNYSSELNVNALLLGDSALYLCASSLAGPHYGYTFGSGTRLTVV.

CDR3 in amino acids: CASTSNNARNEQFF. The CDR3 region has the DNA TGTGCCAGTACTTCAAACAATGCACGGAATGAGCAGTTCTTC. The chain employs TRBV28 and TRBJ2-1, with D hard to call. Trimming cost V 9 bases and J 7 bases, with 19 bases left between them. The CDR3 spans 14 residues. Germline CDR1 and CDR2: MDHEN and SYDVKM.

Turning to this clonotype: This clone may be a read error of a much larger clone one base away. The chain links TRBV5-4 to TRBJ2-7; 7 bases agree with TRBD1. This CDR3 is 13 amino acids long. The germline V gene has CDR1 SGHNT and CDR2 YYREEE (reference sequence). CDR3 residues: CACSLDRQYEQYF. In nucleotides, the CDR3 is TGTGCCTGCAGCTTGGACAGGCAGTACGAGCAGTACTTC.

This clonotype was detected many times. This chain links TRBV6-6 with TRBJ1-5; D not resolved. Trimming cost V 2 bases and J 0 bases, with 11 bases left between them. Germline CDR1 and CDR2: MNHNY and SVGAGI (reference sequence). The CDR3 runs to 16 residues. CDR3 bases: TGTGCCAGCAGTTACCTCCGCGCGAATAGCAATCAGCCCCAGCATTTT. It encodes CASSYLRANSNQPQHF.

As concerns this clonotype: Because the CDR3 is missing its conserved closing phenylalanine or tryptophan, this is likely a read error. The CDR3 DNA sequence: TGTGCCAGCAGTCCCGGGACTAGATTCGATGAGCAGTTCTTA. As protein: CASSPGTRFDEQFL. The V gene is TRBV5-6, the J gene TRBJ2-1, with 8 bases that match TRBD2. CDR3 size: 14 residues. V lost 5 bases, J lost 8 bases, and 9 bases stayed unmatched. Germline lookup yields CDR1 SGHDT and CDR2 YYEEEE.

The table lists this clonotype with many counts. The CDR3 loop is CASSLASSYEQYF. CDR3 bases: TGTGCCAGCAGTTTAGCGAGTTCCTACGAGCAGTACTTC. This chain connects TRBV12-3 or TRBV12-4 to TRBJ2-7; no firm D call. V was pared by 0 bases and J by 1 base, with 4 bases between. This CDR3 region has 13 residues.

As regards this clonotype: Relative to the germline gene, one junction end is altered; a read error may explain this. J is TRBJ1-2 and V is TRBV6-5; TRBD1 matches at 7 bases. The CDR3 covers 14 residues. Germline CDR1 reads MNHEY; CDR2 reads SVGAGI. CDR3 residues: CASSYRGPHYDYTF. The CDR3 DNA sequence: TGTGCCAGCAGTTACAGGGGGCCCCACTATGACTACACCTTC.

With regard to this clonotype: A much larger clone is a single base away; this may be a read error. The V and J genes are TRBV12-3 or TRBV12-4 and TRBJ2-1; 11 nucleotides align to TRBD1. The CDR3 length is 13 residues. Here the CDR3 reads CDSRLSDRGRQFF. The DNA for the CDR3 is TGTGACAGCAGACTCTCGGACAGGGGGCGGCAGTTCTTC.

The chain recombines TRBV6-2 or TRBV6-3 with TRBJ1-5; D is unclear. The J call may be in error: the DNA end matches TRBJ2-3 better. The germline V gene encodes CDR1 MNHEY and CDR2 SVGEGT. This CDR3 comprises 14 residues. This CDR3 reads CASSYSVSNQPQYF. The CDR3 nucleotides are TGTGCCAGCAGTTATTCAGTTAGCAATCAGCCCCAGTATTTT.

As for this clonotype: A much larger clone lies one base from this, so it may be a read error. This sequence joins TRBV11-2 and TRBJ2-1; a weak D match, TRBD1 (7 bases). The CDR3 sequence is 11 residues long. Trimming left V 7 bases short and J 13 bases short, with 14 bases between. Germline CDR1 reads SGHAT; CDR2 reads FQNNGV. Here the CDR3 reads CASISGGRQFF. The CDR3 DNA is TGTGCCAGCATCTCAGGGGGGAGACAGTTCTTC.

Points on this clonotype: A much bigger clone sits one base away, suggesting this may be a read error. This chain links TRBV4-2 with TRBJ1-3; perhaps TRBD1 as D (6 bases). CDR1 and CDR2 (germline): LGHNA, YNFKEQ. The CDR3 is 17 residues long. CDR3 coding DNA: TGTGCCAGCAGCCAAGATTGGGACACCATCTCTGGAGACACCATATATTTT. Protein product: CASSQDWDTISGDTIYF.

This clonotype has only a few counts. One base away lies a much larger clone, so this may be a sequencing read error. It is likely a read error, because the conserved phenylalanine at the end of the CDR3 is missing. This chain uses TRBV5-6 with TRBJ2-7, with D unresolved. The germline V and J ends were trimmed by 2 bases and 2 bases, with 23 bases remaining between them. The germline gives CDR1 SGHDT, CDR2 YYEEEE. The CDR3 totals 18 residues. The CDR3 nucleotides read TGTGCCAGCAGCTTCAAAGGATATTTGGGAACTCCCGCCTACGAGCAGTACCTC. Translated: CASSFKGYLGTPAYEQYL.

This clonotype was detected only once. The CDR3 does not end in the conserved phenylalanine or tryptophan, so this is likely a read error. J is TRBJ2-3 and V is TRBV5-4; TRBD1 agrees at 7 bases. The CDR3 has 15 residues. Germline lookup yields CDR1 SGHNT and CDR2 YYREEE (reference sequence). CDR3 loop: CANSNGDSSTDTQYS. The DNA of the CDR3 is TGTGCCAACAGCAACGGGGACAGTTCCACAGATACGCAGTATTCT.

In the case of this clonotype: A junction end diverges from the germline sequence, so it may reflect a read error. The chain uses TRBV29-1 and TRBJ1-2; D gene unclear. This CDR3 spans 12 amino acids. CDR1 is SQVTM and CDR2 is ANQGSEA in the germline V gene. CDR3 coding DNA: TGCATAGCGGACCGGGCCTGCTATGGATACACCTTC. It is translated as CIADRACYGYTF.

In this sample, this clonotype turned up a few times. V is TRBV19 and J is TRBJ2-1; weak D call: TRBD2 (6 bases). The V end lost 3 bases, the J end lost 0 bases, and 15 bases lay between the germline ends. This CDR3 is built from 17 residues. Germline CDR1 reads LNHDA; CDR2 reads SQIVND (reference sequence). The DNA of the CDR3 is TGTGCCAGTAGTATTGAGGGAGGTAGAAACTCCTACAATGAGCAGTTCTTC. Its protein product is CASSIEGGRNSYNEQFF.

Concerning this clonotype: An end of the junction differs from the germline gene, which may be a read error. The chain combines TRBV29-1 with TRBJ2-7, with 7 bases aligning to TRBD2. Germline CDR1 SQVTM, CDR2 ANQGSEA. The CDR3 has 16 residues. CDR3: CSIVAVGVAGVDDQYF. DNA of the CDR3: TGCAGCATTGTCGCCGTGGGTGTTGCGGGAGTCGACGATCAGTACTTT.

On this clonotype: Since no conserved phenylalanine or tryptophan closes the CDR3, a read error is the likely cause. The DNA is omitted, as the CDR3 cannot be located on it reliably, and the CDR3 follows TCRdb's listing. V gene TRBV29-1 combines with J gene TRBJ2-1; the D call TRBD2 from the table was never checked on the DNA. Germline lookup yields CDR1 SQVTM and CDR2 ANQGSEA. The CDR3 is 14 amino acids in total, end residues counted. The CDR3 loop reads CSVAREIPHNEEFL.

This clonotype has just one count. One end of the junction does not line up with germline, which may come from a read error. In DNA, the CDR3 is TGTGCCAGCAGCCCTAGTGCGGGAAGCTTCTGCAATGAGCAGTTCTTT. Amino acids: CASSPSAGSFCNEQFF. This chain links TRBV11-2 with TRBJ2-1; D perhaps matches TRBD2 (6 bases). Germline V gene lookup returns CDR1 SGHAT and CDR2 FQNNGV. The CDR3 has 16 amino acids. The variable domain in full, with the rest retrieved from reference TRBV11-2 and TRBJ2-1, is EAGVAQSPRYKIIEKRQSVAFWCNPISGHATLYWYQQILGQGPKLLIQFQNNGVVDDSQLPKDRFSAERLKGVDSTLKIQPAKLEDSAVYLCASSPSAGSFCNEQFFGPGTRLTVL.

Concerning this clonotype: A read error may produce the germline difference seen at one junction end. V and J are TRBV11-3 and TRBJ2-2, with D perhaps TRBD2 (6 bases). Germline CDR1 is SGHNT and CDR2 is YENEEA. The CDR3 runs 17 residues. The CDR3 sequence is CASNLGRGTANAGELFF. CDR3 coding DNA: TGTGCCAGCAACTTAGGTCGCGGGACGGCGAACGCCGGGGAGCTGTTTTTT. The complete variable domain, with remaining parts taken from reference TRBV11-3 and TRBJ2-2, reads EAGVVQSPRYKIIEKKQPVAFWCNPISGHNTLYWYLQNLGQGPELLIRYENEEAVDDSQLPKDRFSAERLKGVDSTLKIQPAELGDSAVYLCASNLGRGTANAGELFFGEGSRLTVL.

Comments on this clonotype: Compared with germline, one end of the junction differs, possibly owing to a read error. The chain couples TRBV7-9 to TRBJ2-7, with D possibly TRBD2 on 6 matching bases. Germline V gene lookup returns CDR1 SEHNR and CDR2 FQNEAQ (reference sequence). This CDR3 spans 14 amino acids. The DNA of the CDR3 is TGTACCAGCACCGCGGAGGGGAGAGAGGACGAGCAGTACTTC. Amino acids: CTSTAEGREDEQYF. The variable domain in full, with the rest retrieved from reference TRBV7-9 and TRBJ2-7, is DTGVSQNPRHKITKRGQNVTFRCDPISEHNRLYWYRQTLGQGPEFLTYFQNEAQLEKSRLLSDRFSAERPKGSFSTLEIQRTEQGDSAMYLCTSTAEGREDEQYFGPGTRLTVT.

This clonotype was seen only a few times. A much larger clone differs from this one at a single base, so this may be a read error. CDR3 protein: CASSLGQDQPQRF. Here the CDR3 DNA reads TGTGCCAGCAGCTTGGGTCAGGACCAGCCCCAGCGTTTT. The chain uses TRBV5-5 and TRBJ1-5; no clear D gene. From germline, CDR1 is SGHKS and CDR2 YYEKEE (reference sequence). This CDR3 has 13 amino acids.

Turning to this clonotype: The CDR3 end shows no conserved phenylalanine or tryptophan, and so a read error is likely. V usage is TRBV5-1 and J usage is TRBJ2-2, with TRBD2 matching over 7 bases. Germline values: CDR1 SGHRS, CDR2 YFSETQ. CDR3 length equals 16 residues. As DNA, the CDR3 is TGCGCCAGCAGGAACGAAGCGGGGACGAACACAGGGGAGCTGTTTTCT. It yields the protein CASRNEAGTNTGELFS.

The chain has TRBV11-2 and TRBJ1-2; D might be TRBD1 (5 bases). The CDR3 contains 15 residues. The germline V gene encodes CDR1 SGHAT and CDR2 FQNNGV. The V gene lost 8 bases and the J gene lost 4 bases, with 20 bases spanning the gap. As DNA, the CDR3 is TGTGCCAGCGGCAAGAGCCGGGACGGAACCTATGGCTACACCTTC. It specifies CASGKSRDGTYGYTF. Drawing the rest from reference TRBV11-2 and TRBJ1-2, the complete variable domain is EAGVAQSPRYKIIEKRQSVAFWCNPISGHATLYWYQQILGQGPKLLIQFQNNGVVDDSQLPKDRFSAERLKGVDSTLKIQPAKLEDSAVYLCASGKSRDGTYGYTFGSGTRLTVV.

Turning to this clonotype: One base away lies a much larger clone, so this may be a sequencing read error. The chain recombines TRBV25-1 with TRBJ2-3; D ambiguous. This CDR3 region has 11 residues. Looked up from germline, CDR1 is MGHDK and CDR2 is SYGVNS. The CDR3 region has the DNA TGTGCCAGCAGTACCACAGATATGCAGTATTTT. Translation: CASSTTDMQYF.

As to this clonotype: Compared with germline, one end of the junction differs, possibly owing to a read error. The chain joins TRBV11-2 to TRBJ2-3; D remains ambiguous. The CDR3 extends over 15 amino acids. The germline gives CDR1 SGHAT, CDR2 FQNNGV. The CDR3 DNA sequence: TGTGCCAGCAGCGTACTATCCCTCAGCACAGATACGCAGTATTTC. Protein sequence: CASSVLSLSTDTQYF. The variable domain in full, completed from reference TRBV11-2 and TRBJ2-3, reads EAGVAQSPRYKIIEKRQSVAFWCNPISGHATLYWYQQILGQGPKLLIQFQNNGVVDDSQLPKDRFSAERLKGVDSTLKIQPAKLEDSAVYLCASSVLSLSTDTQYFGPGTRLTVL.

Details on this clonotype: Mismatch with germline at one junction end may stem from a read error. This sequence joins TRBV29-1 and TRBJ2-5; the D gene is possibly TRBD2 (5 bases). This CDR3 has 12 amino acids. Per germline, CDR1 SQVTM and CDR2 ANQGSEA. CDR3 nucleotide sequence: TGCAGCGTTGCTGCGGGCCAAGAGACCCAATACTTC. Residues: CSVAAGQETQYF.